The present T cell receptor (beta chain) was sequenced within a study of shared clonotypes between healthy human individuals. Findings and limits, study-wide: Compared with clonotypes that all four donors shared, non-shared clonotypes had lower generation probabilities. As a rule, naive subsets had a larger estimated richness than memory subsets.

The test was conducted at deep level. Each PCR replicate from the sorted subsets contained around 200 ng DNA, which is about 30,000 T cell genomes. TCRdb's table, derived via immunoSEQ multiplex PCR, lists solely in-frame clones and lacks some. The data show 330,000 or so clones, approximately 79% seen once. As to this clone: Its antigen remains unidentified.

The germline V gene encodes CDR1 SNHLY and CDR2 FYNNEI. The V and J ends lost 6 bases and 6 bases respectively, with 8 bases between them. This CDR3 has 12 residues. The chain recombines TRBV2 with TRBJ2-2; no clear D. Sequencing input: memory CD4+ T cells sorted from blood. This sample's subset: CD45RA-negative fraction. The source of this sequence is a man under 40 in good health. The CDR3 loop is CASSRESGELFF. For the CDR3, the DNA is TGTGCCAGCAGCCGAGAATCCGGGGAGCTGTTTTTT. Full variable domain (remainder filled in from reference TRBV2 and TRBJ2-2): EPEVTQTPSHQVTQMGQEVILRCVPISNHLYFYWYRQILGQKVEFLVSFYNNEISEKSEIFDDQFSVERPDGSNFTLKIRSTKLEDSAMYFCASSRESGELFFGEGSRLTVL.